These T cell receptor beta chains were read from a single sample in a study of cytomegalovirus exposure and HLA in healthy donors. Profiling relied on immunoSEQ multiplex PCR, and the TCRdb table lists in-frame clones only, not all of them. In the table there are about 150,000 clones, approximately 80% of which are singletons. The source material was PBMCs. The receptors here all came from a young man in good health and CMV-seropositive. CDR3s include the opening cysteine and the closing phenylalanine or tryptophan. Each record gives: clone size, D gene, V gene, J gene, CDR3 DNA, CDR3 protein. The D gene is left open where the match is weak. Expanded clones get a size class; other rows say once, few or many, or leave the size out.

abundance: .; d_gene: .; v_gene: TRBV6-5; j_gene: TRBJ2-5; CDR3nt: TGTGCCAGCAGTTACTACAGGCGAGAGACCCAGTACTTC; CDR3aa: CASSYYRRETQYF
abundance: .; d_gene: TRBD2; v_gene: TRBV5-1; j_gene: TRBJ2-1; CDR3nt: TGCGCCAGCAGCTCCTTAGCGGGAGTGATAAATGAGCAGTTCTTC; CDR3aa: CASSSLAGVINEQFF
abundance: .; d_gene: .; v_gene: TRBV5-4; j_gene: TRBJ1-1; CDR3nt: TGTGCCAGCAGCACTAAACTACAGGGAAACACTGAAGCTTTCTTT; CDR3aa: CASSTKLQGNTEAFF
abundance: .; d_gene: .; v_gene: TRBV15; j_gene: TRBJ2-7; CDR3nt: TGTGCCACCAGCAGAGGGGTGGAGGCCGCGTACGAGCAGTACTTC; CDR3aa: CATSRGVEAAYEQYF
abundance: .; d_gene: .; v_gene: TRBV6-1; j_gene: TRBJ1-4; CDR3nt: TGTGCCAGCAGCCCCAGGGTTAATGGGGAAAAACTGTTTTTT; CDR3aa: CASSPRVNGEKLFF
abundance: .; d_gene: TRBD1; v_gene: TRBV6-4; j_gene: TRBJ2-5; CDR3nt: TGTGCCAGCAGTTGGGACAGGATAGCCCGGGAGACCCAGTACTTC; CDR3aa: CASSWDRIARETQYF
abundance: .; d_gene: .; v_gene: TRBV7-2; j_gene: TRBJ2-4; CDR3nt: TGTGCCAGCAGCTTAGAAGTAGTGAGGAACATTCAGTACTTC; CDR3aa: CASSLEVVRNIQYF
abundance: few; d_gene: .; v_gene: TRBV28; j_gene: TRBJ1-1; CDR3nt: TGTGCCTCCAGTGCCGCAGGAACTGAAGCTTTCTTT; CDR3aa: CASSAAGTEAFF
abundance: .; d_gene: TRBD1; v_gene: TRBV28; j_gene: TRBJ2-7; CDR3nt: TGTGCCAGCAGTTTTGGGACAGCCCGGGAGTACTTC; CDR3aa: CASSFGTAREYF
abundance: .; d_gene: .; v_gene: TRBV20-1; j_gene: TRBJ2-5; CDR3nt: TGCAGTGCTCTGGGGCTTGAGACCCAGTACTTC; CDR3aa: CSALGLETQYF
abundance: few; d_gene: .; v_gene: TRBV11-2; j_gene: TRBJ2-3; CDR3nt: TGTGCCAGCAGCTTAGTAGGCGGGGCCCCAGATACGCAGTATTTT; CDR3aa: CASSLVGGAPDTQYF
abundance: .; d_gene: TRBD1; v_gene: TRBV7-8; j_gene: TRBJ1-1; CDR3nt: TGTGCCAGCAGCTTATTTCCGCGCAGACGTATTCAGGGGGCGAACACTGAAGCTTTCTTT; CDR3aa: CASSLFPRRRIQGANTEAFF